This T cell receptor (beta chain) was observed in a study of OX40 agonist ivuxolimab in advanced cancers. Study at large: The drug used for patients, ivuxolimab, was an agonistic anti-OX40 (CD134) antibody. Therapy given before enrollment (anti-PD-1, anti-PD-L1 or anti-CTLA-4) was allowed, and 40% to 50% had some. Study findings and constraints: Partial responders treated at 0.1-3.0 mg/kg exhibited clonal expansion among the lowest measured.

Here immunoSEQ multiplex PCR was the method, and the copy in TCRdb shows in-frame clones only, minus some. The sample carries under 95,000 clones, 75% to 90% recorded once. Worth noting for this clone: Its cognate antigen is unknown.

V lost 3 bases to trimming and J lost 3 bases, with 9 bases between them. The CDR3 has 14 residues. In germline, CDR1 is MNHEY, CDR2 SMNVEV (reference sequence). Sequenced material: CD4+ or CD8+ T cells sorted from blood, taken in a trial of the OX40 agonist ivuxolimab. This clonotype was sampled from an adult with an advanced solid tumor such as melanoma, head and neck, liver or kidney cancer. V usage is TRBV27 and J usage is TRBJ1-5, with D unresolved. The CDR3 is CASSLGRTNQPQHF. CDR3 bases: TGTGCCAGCAGTTTGGGTAGGACCAATCAGCCCCAGCATTTT.